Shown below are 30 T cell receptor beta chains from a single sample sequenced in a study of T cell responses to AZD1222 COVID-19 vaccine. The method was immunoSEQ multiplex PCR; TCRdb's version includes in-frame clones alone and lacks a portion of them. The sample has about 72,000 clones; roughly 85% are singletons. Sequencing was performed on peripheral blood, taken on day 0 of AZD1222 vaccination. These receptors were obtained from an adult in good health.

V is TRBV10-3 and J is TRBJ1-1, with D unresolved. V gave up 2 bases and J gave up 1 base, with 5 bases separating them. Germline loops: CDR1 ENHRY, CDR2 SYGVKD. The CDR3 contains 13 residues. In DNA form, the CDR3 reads TGTGCCATCAGTGAGGCGTCGAACACTGAAGCTTTCTTT. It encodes CAISEASNTEAFF.

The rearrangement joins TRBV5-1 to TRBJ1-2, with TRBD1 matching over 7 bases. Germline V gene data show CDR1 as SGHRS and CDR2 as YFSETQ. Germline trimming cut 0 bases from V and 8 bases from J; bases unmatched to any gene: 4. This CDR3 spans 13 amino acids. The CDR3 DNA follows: TGCGCCAGCAGCTTGGACAGGGGATACGGCTACACCTTC. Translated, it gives CASSLDRGYGYTF.

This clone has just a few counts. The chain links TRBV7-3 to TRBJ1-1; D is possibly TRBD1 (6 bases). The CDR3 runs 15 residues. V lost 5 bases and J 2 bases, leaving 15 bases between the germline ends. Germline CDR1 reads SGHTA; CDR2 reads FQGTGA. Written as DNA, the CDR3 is TGTGCCAGCAGCCCAACGGGGGCCGGTAACACTGAAGCTTTCTTT. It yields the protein CASSPTGAGNTEAFF.

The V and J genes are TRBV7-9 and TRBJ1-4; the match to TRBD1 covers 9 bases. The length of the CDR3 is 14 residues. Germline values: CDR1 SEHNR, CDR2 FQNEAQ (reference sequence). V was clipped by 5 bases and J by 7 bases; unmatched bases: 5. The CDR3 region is CASSPGQGREKLFF. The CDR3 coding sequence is TGTGCCAGCAGCCCGGGACAGGGTCGTGAAAAACTGTTTTTT. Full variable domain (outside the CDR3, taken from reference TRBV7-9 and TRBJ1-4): DTGVSQNPRHKITKRGQNVTFRCDPISEHNRLYWYRQTLGQGPEFLTYFQNEAQLEKSRLLSDRFSAERPKGSFSTLEIQRTEQGDSAMYLCASSPGQGREKLFFGSGTQLSVL.

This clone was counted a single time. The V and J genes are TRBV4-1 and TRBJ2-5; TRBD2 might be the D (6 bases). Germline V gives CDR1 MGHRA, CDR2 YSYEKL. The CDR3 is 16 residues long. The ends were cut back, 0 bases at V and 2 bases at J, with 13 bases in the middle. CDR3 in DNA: TGCGCCAGCAGCCAAGATCATCGGAGGGCACAAGAGACCCAGTACTTC. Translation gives CASSQDHRRAQETQYF.

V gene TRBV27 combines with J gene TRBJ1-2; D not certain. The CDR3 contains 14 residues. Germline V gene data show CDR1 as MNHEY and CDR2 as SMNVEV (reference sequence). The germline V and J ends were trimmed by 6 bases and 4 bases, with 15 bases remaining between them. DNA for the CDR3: TGTGCCAGCAGAAGTAACGACAACTTCTATGGCTACACCTTC. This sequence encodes CASRSNDNFYGYTF.

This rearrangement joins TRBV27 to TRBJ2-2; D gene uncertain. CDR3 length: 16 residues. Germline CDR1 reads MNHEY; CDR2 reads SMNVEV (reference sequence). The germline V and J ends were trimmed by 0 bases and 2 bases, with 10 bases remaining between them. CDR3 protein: CASSLSYTFNTGELFF. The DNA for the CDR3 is TGTGCCAGCAGTTTATCATACACTTTCAACACCGGGGAGCTGTTTTTT.

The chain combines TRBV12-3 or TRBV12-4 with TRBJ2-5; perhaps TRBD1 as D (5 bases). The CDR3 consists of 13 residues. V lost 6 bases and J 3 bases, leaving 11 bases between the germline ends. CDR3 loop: CASRWQGEETQYF. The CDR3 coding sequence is TGTGCCAGCAGATGGCAGGGTGAAGAGACCCAGTACTTC.

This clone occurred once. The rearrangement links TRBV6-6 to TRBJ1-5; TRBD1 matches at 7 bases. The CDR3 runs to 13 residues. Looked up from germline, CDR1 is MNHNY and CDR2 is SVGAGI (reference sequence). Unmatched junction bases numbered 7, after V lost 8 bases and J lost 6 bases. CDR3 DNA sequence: TGTGCCAGCCTAAGACAGGGAACTCAGCCCCAGCATTTT. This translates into CASLRQGTQPQHF.

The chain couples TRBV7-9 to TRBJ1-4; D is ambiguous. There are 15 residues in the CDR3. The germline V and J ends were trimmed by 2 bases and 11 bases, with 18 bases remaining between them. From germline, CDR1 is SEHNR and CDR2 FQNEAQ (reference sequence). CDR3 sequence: CASSLRTDERRKLFF. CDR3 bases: TGTGCCAGCAGCTTACGTACGGACGAGAGAAGGAAACTGTTTTTT.

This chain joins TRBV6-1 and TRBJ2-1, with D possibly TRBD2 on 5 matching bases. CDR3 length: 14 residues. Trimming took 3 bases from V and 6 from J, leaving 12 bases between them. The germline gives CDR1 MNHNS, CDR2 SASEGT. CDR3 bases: TGTGCCAGCAGTGAGCCGACTATCAGCAATGAGCAGTTCTTC. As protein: CASSEPTISNEQFF.

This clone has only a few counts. CDR3 in DNA: TGTGCCAGCGCCGGACGGGGGCGGGAGGGATATGAGCAGTTCTTC. Translated, it gives CASAGRGREGYEQFF. This chain links TRBV11-3 with TRBJ2-1; 9 nucleotides match TRBD2. After removal of 8 bases from V and 8 bases from J, the junction contained 13 bases not matched to a gene. Germline V lookup: CDR1 SGHNT, CDR2 YENEEA. The CDR3 has 15 amino acids.

The CDR3 sequence is CASSQDPANTGELFF. The CDR3, as DNA: TGCGCCAGCAGCCAAGATCCGGCGAACACCGGGGAGCTGTTTTTT. V gene TRBV4-3 combines with J gene TRBJ2-2; no firm D call. CDR1 is LGHNA and CDR2 is YSLEER in the germline V gene. This CDR3 is built from 15 residues. Trimming removed 0 bases at V and 0 bases at J, with 5 bases between.

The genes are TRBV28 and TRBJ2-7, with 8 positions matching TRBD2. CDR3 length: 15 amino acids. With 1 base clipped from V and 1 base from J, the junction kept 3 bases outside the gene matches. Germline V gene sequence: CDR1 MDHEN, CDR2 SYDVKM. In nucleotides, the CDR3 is TGTGCCAGCAGTTTATCGGCGGGGGGATCCTACGAGCAGTACTTC. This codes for CASSLSAGGSYEQYF.

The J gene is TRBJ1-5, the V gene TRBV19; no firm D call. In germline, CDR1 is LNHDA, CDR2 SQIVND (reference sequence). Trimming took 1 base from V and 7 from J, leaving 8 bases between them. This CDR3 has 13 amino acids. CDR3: CASSIGVAQPQHF. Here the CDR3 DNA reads TGTGCCAGTAGTATAGGGGTAGCGCAGCCCCAGCATTTT. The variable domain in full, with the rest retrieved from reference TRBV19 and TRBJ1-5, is DGGITQSPKYLFRKEGQNVTLSCEQNLNHDAMYWYRQDPGQGLRLIYYSQIVNDFQKGDIAEGYSVSREKKESFPLTVTSAQKNPTAFYLCASSIGVAQPQHFGDGTRLSIL.

The CDR3 protein is CASSRTGRDTEAFF. The CDR3 DNA follows: TGTGCCAGCTCACGTACAGGGCGGGACACTGAAGCTTTCTTT. V and J are TRBV18 and TRBJ1-1, with D maybe TRBD1 (6 bases). The CDR3 has 14 residues. The V gene's germline CDR1 is KGHSH and CDR2 LQKENI. Trimming took 4 bases from V and 3 from J, leaving 12 bases between them.

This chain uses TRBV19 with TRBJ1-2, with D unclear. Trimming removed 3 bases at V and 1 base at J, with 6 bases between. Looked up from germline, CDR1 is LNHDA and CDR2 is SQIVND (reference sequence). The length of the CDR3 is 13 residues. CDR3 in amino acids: CASSIDRNYGYTF. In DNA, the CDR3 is TGTGCCAGTAGTATCGACCGTAACTATGGCTACACCTTC.

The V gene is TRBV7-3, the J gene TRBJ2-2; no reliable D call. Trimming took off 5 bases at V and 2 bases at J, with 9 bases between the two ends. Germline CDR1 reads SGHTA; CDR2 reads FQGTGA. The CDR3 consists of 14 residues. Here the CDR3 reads CASSPNGNTGELFF. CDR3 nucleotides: TGTGCCAGCAGCCCCAACGGAAACACCGGGGAGCTGTTTTTT.

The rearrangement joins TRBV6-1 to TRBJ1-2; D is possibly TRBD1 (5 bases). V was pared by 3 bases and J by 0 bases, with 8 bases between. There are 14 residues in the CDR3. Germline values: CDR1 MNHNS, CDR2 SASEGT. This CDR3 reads CASSEPGPNYGYTF. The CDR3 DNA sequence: TGTGCCAGCAGTGAGCCGGGACCTAACTATGGCTACACCTTC.

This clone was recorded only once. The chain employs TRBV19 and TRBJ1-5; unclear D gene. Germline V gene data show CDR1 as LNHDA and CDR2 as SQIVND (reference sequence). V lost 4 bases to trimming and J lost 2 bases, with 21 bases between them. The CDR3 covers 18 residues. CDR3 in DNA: TGTGCCAGTAGTACGATCCGGTTCCCGGACGGTGGCAATCAGCCCCAGCATTTT. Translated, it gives CASSTIRFPDGGNQPQHF.

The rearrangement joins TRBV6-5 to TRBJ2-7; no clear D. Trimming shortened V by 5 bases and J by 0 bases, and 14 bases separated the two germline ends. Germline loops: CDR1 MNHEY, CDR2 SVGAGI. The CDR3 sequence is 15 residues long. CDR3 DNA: TGTGCCAGCAGTCAAAGCGCCATTAGCTCCTACGAGCAGTACTTC. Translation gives CASSQSAISSYEQYF.

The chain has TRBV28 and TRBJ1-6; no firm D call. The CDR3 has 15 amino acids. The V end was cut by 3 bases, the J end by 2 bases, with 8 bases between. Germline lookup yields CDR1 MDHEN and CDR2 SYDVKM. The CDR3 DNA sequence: TGTGCCAGCAGTTTGGTCGGTCCCTATAATTCACCCCTCCACTTT. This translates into CASSLVGPYNSPLHF.

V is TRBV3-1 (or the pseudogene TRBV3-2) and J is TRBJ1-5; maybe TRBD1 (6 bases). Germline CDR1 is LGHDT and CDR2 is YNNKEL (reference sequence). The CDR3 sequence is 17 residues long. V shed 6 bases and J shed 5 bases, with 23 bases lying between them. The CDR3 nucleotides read TGTGCCAGCAGGGAGGCCCCGGACAGAGACTTATATCAGCCCCAGCATTTT. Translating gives CASREAPDRDLYQPQHF.

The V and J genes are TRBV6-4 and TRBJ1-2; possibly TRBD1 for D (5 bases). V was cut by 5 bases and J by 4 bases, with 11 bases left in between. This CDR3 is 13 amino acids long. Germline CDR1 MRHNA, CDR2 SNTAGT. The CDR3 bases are TGTGCCAGCAGTTCCGGACAAGCCTATGGCTACACCTTC. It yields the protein CASSSGQAYGYTF.

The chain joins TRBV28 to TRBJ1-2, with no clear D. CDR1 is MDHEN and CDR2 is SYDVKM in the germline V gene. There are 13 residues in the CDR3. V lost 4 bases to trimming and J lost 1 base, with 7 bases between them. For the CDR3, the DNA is TGTGCCAGCAGTTCCCAGGATAACTATGGCTACACCTTC. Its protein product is CASSSQDNYGYTF.

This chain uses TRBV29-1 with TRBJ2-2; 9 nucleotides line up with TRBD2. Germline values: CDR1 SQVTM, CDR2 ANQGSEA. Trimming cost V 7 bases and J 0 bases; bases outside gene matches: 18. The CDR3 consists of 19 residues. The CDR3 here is CSARVQGSGGRANTGELFF. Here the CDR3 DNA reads TGCAGCGCGAGGGTACAGGGTAGCGGCGGGAGGGCGAACACCGGGGAGCTGTTTTTT.

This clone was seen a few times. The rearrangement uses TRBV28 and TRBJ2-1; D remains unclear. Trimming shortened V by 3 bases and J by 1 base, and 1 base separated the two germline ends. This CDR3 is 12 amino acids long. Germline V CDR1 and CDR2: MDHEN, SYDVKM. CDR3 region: CASSFSYNEQFF. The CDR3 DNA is TGTGCCAGCAGTTTTTCCTACAATGAGCAGTTCTTC.

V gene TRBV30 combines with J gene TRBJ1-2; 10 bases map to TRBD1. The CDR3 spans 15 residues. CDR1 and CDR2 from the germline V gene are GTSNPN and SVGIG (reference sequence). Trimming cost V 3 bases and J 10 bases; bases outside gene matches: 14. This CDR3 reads CAWRDTGTGVETYTF. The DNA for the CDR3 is TGTGCCTGGAGAGACACCGGGACAGGGGTCGAAACCTACACCTTC.

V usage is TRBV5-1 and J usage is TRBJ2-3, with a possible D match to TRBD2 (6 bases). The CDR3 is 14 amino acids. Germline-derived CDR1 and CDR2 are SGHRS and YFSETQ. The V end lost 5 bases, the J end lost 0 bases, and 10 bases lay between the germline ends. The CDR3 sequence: CASRPGVSTDTQYF. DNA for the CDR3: TGCGCCAGCAGACCGGGGGTTAGCACAGATACGCAGTATTTT.

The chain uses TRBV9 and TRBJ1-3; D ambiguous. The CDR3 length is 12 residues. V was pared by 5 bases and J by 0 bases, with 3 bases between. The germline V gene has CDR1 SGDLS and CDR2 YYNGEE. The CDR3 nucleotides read TGTGCCAGCAGGGGCTCTGGAAACACCATATATTTT. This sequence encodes CASRGSGNTIYF.